The clone carrying this TCR beta chain was recorded a few times. Its antigen is currently unknown. A read error may account for a junction end that differs from germline. For the second PCR, which ran for about 6 to 12 cycles, a sample-barcoded 5' primer and a J-beta primer mix were used. TCRdb re-called the 5' RACE reads with MiXCR, one entry per CDR3 protein. Here the sample spans 1.5 million to 2 million distinct CDR3 sequences, about 28% being singletons. These data belong to a study of blood T cells in healthy people across ages. Every donor gave 8.5 to 10 milliliters of peripheral blood. Study observations and caveats: Those diversity estimates obtained from one million T cells were thought to be underestimates.

The CDR3 spans 14 residues. The germline gives CDR1 SGDLS, CDR2 YYNGEE. The source of this sequence is a woman aged 25 to 39 in good health. Sequenced: blood. The gene calls are TRBV9 and TRBJ1-3, with unresolved D. The CDR3 region is CTSSVVPGGNTIYF. CDR3 bases: TGTACCAGCAGCGTAGTTCCAGGTGGAAACACCATATATTTT.